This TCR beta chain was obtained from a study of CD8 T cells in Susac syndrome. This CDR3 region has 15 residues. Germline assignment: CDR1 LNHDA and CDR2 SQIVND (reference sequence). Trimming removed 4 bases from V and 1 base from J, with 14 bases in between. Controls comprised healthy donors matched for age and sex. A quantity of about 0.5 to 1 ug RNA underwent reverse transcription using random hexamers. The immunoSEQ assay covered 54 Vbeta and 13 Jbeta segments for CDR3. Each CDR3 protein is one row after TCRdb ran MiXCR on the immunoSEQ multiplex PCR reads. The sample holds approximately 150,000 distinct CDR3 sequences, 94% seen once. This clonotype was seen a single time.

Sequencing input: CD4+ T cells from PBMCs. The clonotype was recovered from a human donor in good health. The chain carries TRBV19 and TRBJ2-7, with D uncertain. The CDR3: CASSKNDLISYEQYF. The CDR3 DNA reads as TGTGCCAGTAGTAAGAATGACCTGATTTCCTACGAGCAGTACTTC.